The clone carrying this TCR beta chain showed up just a few times. Primers: 60 Vbeta forward and 13 Jbeta reverse. The method was immunoSEQ multiplex PCR; TCRdb's version includes in-frame clones alone and lacks a portion of them. The sample holds about 130,000 clones, 60% to 85% seen once. The CDR3 spans 13 residues. Trimming removed 1 base from V and 5 bases from J, with 6 bases in between. Germline-derived CDR1 and CDR2 are LNHDA and SQIVND (reference sequence). These data come from a study of cytomegalovirus exposure and HLA in healthy donors. The chain is built from TRBV19 and TRBJ1-5; perhaps TRBD1 as D (5 bases). The sequence derives from a man in his thirties or forties in good health and CMV-seronegative. The sample taken for sequencing was PBMCs. CDR3 sequence: CASSIAGDQPQHF. For the CDR3, the DNA is TGTGCCAGTAGTATAGCGGGGGATCAGCCCCAGCATTTT.